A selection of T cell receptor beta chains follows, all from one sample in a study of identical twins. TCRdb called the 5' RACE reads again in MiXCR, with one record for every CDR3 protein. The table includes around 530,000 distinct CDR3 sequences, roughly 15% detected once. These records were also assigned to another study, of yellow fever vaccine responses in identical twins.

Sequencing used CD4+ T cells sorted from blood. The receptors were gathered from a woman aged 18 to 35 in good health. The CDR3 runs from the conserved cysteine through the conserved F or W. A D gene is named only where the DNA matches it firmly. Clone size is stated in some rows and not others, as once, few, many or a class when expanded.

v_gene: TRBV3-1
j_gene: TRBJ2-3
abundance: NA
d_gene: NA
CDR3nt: TGTGCCAGCAGCCAAGGGACGAAGCCTAGCACAGATACGCAGTATTTT
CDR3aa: CASSQGTKPSTDTQYF

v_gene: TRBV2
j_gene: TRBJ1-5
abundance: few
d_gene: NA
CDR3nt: TGTGCCAGCAGTGACCAGGGTCAGGGTCAGCCCCAGCATTTT
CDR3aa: CASSDQGQGQPQHF

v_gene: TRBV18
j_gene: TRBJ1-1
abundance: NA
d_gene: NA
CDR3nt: TGTGCCAGCTCACCATACGCAGTGGCGGGGAACACTGAAGCTTTCTTT
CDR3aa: CASSPYAVAGNTEAFF

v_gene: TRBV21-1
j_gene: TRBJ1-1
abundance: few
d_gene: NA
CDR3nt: TGTGCCAGCAGCAGGACAGTACTGAACACTGAAGCTTTCTTT
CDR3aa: CASSRTVLNTEAFF

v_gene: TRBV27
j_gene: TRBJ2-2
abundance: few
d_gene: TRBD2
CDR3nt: TGTGCCAGCAATATCTACGGACTAGCGGGAGTATTAGGCACCGGGGAGCTGTTTTTT
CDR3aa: CASNIYGLAGVLGTGELFF

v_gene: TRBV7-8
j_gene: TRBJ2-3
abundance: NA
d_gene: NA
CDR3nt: TGTGCCAGCAGCCGCCGGGACTCCCGCACAGATACGCAGTATTTT
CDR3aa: CASSRRDSRTDTQYF

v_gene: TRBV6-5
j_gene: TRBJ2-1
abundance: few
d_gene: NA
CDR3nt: TGTGCCAGCAGTTACCACCTCCAAGGATACAATGAGCAGTTCTTC
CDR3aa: CASSYHLQGYNEQFF

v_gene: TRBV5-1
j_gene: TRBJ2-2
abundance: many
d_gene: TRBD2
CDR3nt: TGCGCCAGCAGCTTGACCGGGACTACGAACACCGGGGAGCTGTTTTTT
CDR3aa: CASSLTGTTNTGELFF

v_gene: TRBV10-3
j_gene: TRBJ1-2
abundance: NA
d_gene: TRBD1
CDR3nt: TGTGCCATCAGTGCCCCGGGACAGGGAGTAAGCTACACCTTC
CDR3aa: CAISAPGQGVSYTF

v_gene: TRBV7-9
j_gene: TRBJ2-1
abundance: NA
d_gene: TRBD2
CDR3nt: TGTGCCAGCAGCTTAGTCGGAGCGGGGGATGAGCAGTTCTTC
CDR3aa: CASSLVGAGDEQFF

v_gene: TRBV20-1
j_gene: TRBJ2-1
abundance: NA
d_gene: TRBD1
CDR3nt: TGCAGTGCTAGTGGGACAGGGGGCTTGAGCTCCTACAATGAGCAGTTCTTC
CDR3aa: CSASGTGGLSSYNEQFF

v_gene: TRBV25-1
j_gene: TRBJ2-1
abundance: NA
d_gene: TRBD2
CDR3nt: TGTGCCAGCAGTCTAGCGGACTTCTACAATGAGCAGTTCTTC
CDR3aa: CASSLADFYNEQFF

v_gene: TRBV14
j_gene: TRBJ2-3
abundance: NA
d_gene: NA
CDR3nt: TGTGCCAGCAGCCACGCCCCAACTAGAGTTAGCACAGATACGCAGTATTTT
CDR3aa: CASSHAPTRVSTDTQYF

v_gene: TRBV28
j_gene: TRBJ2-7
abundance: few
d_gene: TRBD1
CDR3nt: TGTGCCAGCAGCCCGTCGGACAGGGATTCCTACGAGCAGTACTTC
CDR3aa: CASSPSDRDSYEQYF

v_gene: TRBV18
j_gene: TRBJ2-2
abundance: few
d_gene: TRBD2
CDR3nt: TGTGCCAGCTCAACCGGGACTAGCGGGAGTGCGGCCGGGGAGCTGTTTTTT
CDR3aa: CASSTGTSGSAAGELFF

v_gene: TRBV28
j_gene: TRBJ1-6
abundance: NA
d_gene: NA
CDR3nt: TGTGCCAGCAGTTTAATGACGGATTATAATTCACCCCTCCACTTT
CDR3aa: CASSLMTDYNSPLHF

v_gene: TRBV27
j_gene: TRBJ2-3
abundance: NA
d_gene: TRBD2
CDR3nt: TGTGCCAGCAGTTACCGGGGGGGCCCTTATACGCAGTATTTT
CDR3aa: CASSYRGGPYTQYF

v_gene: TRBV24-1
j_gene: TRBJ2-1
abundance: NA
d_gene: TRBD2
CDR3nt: TGTGCCACCAGTGAAAAGAGGACTAGCGGATACAATGAGCAGTTCTTC
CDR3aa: CATSEKRTSGYNEQFF

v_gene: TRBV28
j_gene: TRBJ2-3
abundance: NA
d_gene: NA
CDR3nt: TGTGCCAGCAGTTTTGCGGGTCGCACAGATACGCAGTATTTT
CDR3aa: CASSFAGRTDTQYF

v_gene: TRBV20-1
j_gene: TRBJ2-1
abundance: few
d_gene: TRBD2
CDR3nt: TGCAGTGCTAGAGTTACTAGCGGGAGAGAGAATGAGCAGTTCTTC
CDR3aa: CSARVTSGRENEQFF

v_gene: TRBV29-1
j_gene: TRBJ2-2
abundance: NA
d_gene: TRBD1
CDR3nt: TGCAGCGTTCCACCGACAGGGGGTTTGGCCGGGGAGCTGTTTTTT
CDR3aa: CSVPPTGGLAGELFF

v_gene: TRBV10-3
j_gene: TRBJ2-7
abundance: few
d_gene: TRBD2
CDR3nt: TGTGCCATCAGTGGACTAGCGGGAGGTTCGACCTACGAGCAGTACTTC
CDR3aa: CAISGLAGGSTYEQYF

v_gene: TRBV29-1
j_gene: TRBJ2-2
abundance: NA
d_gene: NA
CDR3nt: TGCAGCGGTGCCTTGGGTACCGGGGAGCTGTTTTTT
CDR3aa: CSGALGTGELFF

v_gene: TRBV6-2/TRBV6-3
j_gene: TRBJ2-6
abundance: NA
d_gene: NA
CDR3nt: TGTGCCAGCAGTTACTCGGGAGTTTTTGGGGCCAACGTCCTGACTTTC
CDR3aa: CASSYSGVFGANVLTF

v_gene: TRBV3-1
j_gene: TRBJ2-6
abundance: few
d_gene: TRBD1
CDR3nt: TGTGCCAGCAGCCAAGGCGCTGGGACAGGGAGCTCTGGGGCCAACGTCCTGACTTTC
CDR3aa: CASSQGAGTGSSGANVLTF

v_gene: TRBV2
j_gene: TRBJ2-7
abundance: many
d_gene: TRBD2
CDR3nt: TGTGCCAGCAGGACTAGCGGTTACTACGAGCAGTACTTC
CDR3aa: CASRTSGYYEQYF

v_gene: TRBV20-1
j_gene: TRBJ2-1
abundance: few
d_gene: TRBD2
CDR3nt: TGCAGTGCTCGAACTAGCGGGAATTACAATGAGCAGTTCTTC
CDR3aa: CSARTSGNYNEQFF

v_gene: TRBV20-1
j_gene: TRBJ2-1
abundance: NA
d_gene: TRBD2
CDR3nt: TGCAGTGCTAGAAAAAGCGGGAGGACACGCTCCTACAATGAGCAGTTCTTC
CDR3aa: CSARKSGRTRSYNEQFF

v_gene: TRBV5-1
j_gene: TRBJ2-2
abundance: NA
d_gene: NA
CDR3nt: TGCGCCAGCAGCTTGGCCGGTGTCCGACTAGGGGAGCTGTTTTTT
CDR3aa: CASSLAGVRLGELFF

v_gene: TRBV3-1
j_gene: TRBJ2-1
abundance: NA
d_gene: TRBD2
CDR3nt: TGTGCCAGCAGCCAAGATCCCGGGGGGACCTACAATGAGCAGTTCTTC
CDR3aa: CASSQDPGGTYNEQFF

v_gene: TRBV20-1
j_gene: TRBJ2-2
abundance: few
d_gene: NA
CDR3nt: TGCAGTGCTAGATCAGACCCCGGGGAGCTGTTTTTT
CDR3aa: CSARSDPGELFF

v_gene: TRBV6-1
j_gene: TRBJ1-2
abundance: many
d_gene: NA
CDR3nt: TGTGCCAGCAGTGAAGGGAAGGGTTTTGGCTACACCTTC
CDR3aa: CASSEGKGFGYTF

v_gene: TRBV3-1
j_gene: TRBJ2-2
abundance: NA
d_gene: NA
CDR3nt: TGTGCCAGCAGCTCAACGGGGGCAAGTTTTGCCGGGGAGCTGTTTTTT
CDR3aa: CASSSTGASFAGELFF

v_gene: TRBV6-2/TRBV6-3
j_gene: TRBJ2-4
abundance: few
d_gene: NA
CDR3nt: TGTGCCAGCAGTTACTTCCGAAACATTCAGTACTTC
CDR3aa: CASSYFRNIQYF

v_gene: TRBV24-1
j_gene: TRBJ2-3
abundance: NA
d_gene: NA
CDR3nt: TGTGCCACCAGTGCCCCGGCAGGCACAGATACGCAGTATTTT
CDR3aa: CATSAPAGTDTQYF

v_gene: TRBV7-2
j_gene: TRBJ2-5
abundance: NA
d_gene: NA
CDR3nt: TGTGCCAGCAGCTTAGGAGGGGCCGGGACCTTCGCCCAGTACTTC
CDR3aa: CASSLGGAGTFAQYF

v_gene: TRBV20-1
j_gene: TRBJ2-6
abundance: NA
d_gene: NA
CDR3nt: TGCAGTGCTCCTAAGGGGGGCTCTGGGGCCAACGTCCTGACTTTC
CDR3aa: CSAPKGGSGANVLTF

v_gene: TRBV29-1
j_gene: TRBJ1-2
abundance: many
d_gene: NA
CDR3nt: TGCAGCGTTGGAGGTGGACGATACTATGGCTACACCTTC
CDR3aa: CSVGGGRYYGYTF

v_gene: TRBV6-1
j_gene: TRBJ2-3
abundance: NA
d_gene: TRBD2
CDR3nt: TGTGCCAGCAGGGATATAGCGGGAGGATTTAGCACAGATACGCAGTATTTT
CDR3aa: CASRDIAGGFSTDTQYF

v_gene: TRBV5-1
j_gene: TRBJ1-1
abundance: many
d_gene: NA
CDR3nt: TGCGCCAGCAGCTTAGGCCGGGGGTACGGCACTGAAGCTTTCTTT
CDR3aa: CASSLGRGYGTEAFF

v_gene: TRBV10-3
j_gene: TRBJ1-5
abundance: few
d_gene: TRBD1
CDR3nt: TGTGCCATCAGTGGGACAGGGGTTAGCAATCAGCCCCAGCATTTT
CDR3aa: CAISGTGVSNQPQHF

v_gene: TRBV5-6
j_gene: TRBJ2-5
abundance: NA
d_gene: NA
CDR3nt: TGTGCCAGCATGGGGCTGCTTGAGACCCAGTACTTC
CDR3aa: CASMGLLETQYF

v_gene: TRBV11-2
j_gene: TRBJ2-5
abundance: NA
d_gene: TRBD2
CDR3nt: TGTGCCAGCAGCCCAGTGCGGGGGGCGGGTCAAGAGACCCAGTACTTC
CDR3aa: CASSPVRGAGQETQYF

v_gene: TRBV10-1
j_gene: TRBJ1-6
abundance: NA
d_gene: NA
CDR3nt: TGCGCCAGCAGTGTTGGGGGGCCGAATTCACCCCTCCACTTT
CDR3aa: CASSVGGPNSPLHF

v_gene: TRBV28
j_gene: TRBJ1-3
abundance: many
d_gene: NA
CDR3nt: TGTGCCAGCAGTTTTGGCTCTGGAAACACCATATATTTT
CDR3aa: CASSFGSGNTIYF

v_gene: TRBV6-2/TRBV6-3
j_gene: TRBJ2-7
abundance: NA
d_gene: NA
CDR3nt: TGTGCCAGCACTCTAACAACAGGGTCCTCCTACGAGCAGTACTTC
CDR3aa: CASTLTTGSSYEQYF

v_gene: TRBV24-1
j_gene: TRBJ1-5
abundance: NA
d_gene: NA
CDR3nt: TGTGCCACCAGTGAAGCCGGGAGCCAGCCCCAGCATTTT
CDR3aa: CATSEAGSQPQHF

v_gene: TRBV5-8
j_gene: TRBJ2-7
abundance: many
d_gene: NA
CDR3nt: TGTGCCAGCAGCTTGGTTGTCAGCTCCTACGAGCAGTACTTC
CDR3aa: CASSLVVSSYEQYF

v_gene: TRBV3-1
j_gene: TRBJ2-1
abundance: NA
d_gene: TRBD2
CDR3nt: TGTGCCAGCAGCCAAGGGACTAGCGGGATGGTGAATGAGCAGTTCTTC
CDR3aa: CASSQGTSGMVNEQFF

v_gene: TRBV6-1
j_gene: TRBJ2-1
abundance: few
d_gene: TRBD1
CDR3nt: TGTGCCAGCAGTCGGTTCAGGGGGAATGAGCAGTTCTTC
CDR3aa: CASSRFRGNEQFF

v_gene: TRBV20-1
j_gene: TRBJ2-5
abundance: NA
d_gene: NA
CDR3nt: TGCAGTGCTAGAGATGGGGGGGGGACAGCTACGACCCAGTACTTC
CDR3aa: CSARDGGGTATTQYF

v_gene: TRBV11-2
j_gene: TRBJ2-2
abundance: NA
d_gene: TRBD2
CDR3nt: TGTGCCAGCAGCAGAGCAGCCGGGACTAGCGGGGGAACCGGGGAGCTGTTTTTT
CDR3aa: CASSRAAGTSGGTGELFF

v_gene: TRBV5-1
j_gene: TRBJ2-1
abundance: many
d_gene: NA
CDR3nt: TGCGCCAGCAGCTTGGCGGGGCGAAGTGAGCAGTTCTTC
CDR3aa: CASSLAGRSEQFF